The 18 T cell receptor beta chains presented below share a single source sample, sequenced in a study of blood T cells in healthy people across ages. The authors ran a second PCR of 7 to 11 cycles using a sample-barcoded 5' primer and a J-beta primer mix. TCRdb redid the calling of the 5' RACE reads with MiXCR, one entry per CDR3 protein. The data show some 920,000 distinct CDR3 sequences, with 51% seen just once and around a fifth held by the top ten. Sequencing was performed on blood. All receptors derive from a woman aged 60-70 years in good health.

This clonotype has only a few counts. CDR3 sequence reads: CASSQEPGLYGYTF. In DNA, the CDR3 is TGCGCCAGCAGCCAAGAGCCCGGGCTCTATGGCTACACCTTC. V usage is TRBV4-1 and J usage is TRBJ1-2; D ambiguous. CDR3 length: 14 residues. Per germline, CDR1 MGHRA and CDR2 YSYEKL. V was cut by 0 bases and J by 4 bases, with 9 bases left in between.

This clonotype has just a few counts. The V call is TRBV4-1, the J call TRBJ1-2; TRBD1 is a possible D gene (5 bases). Germline V lookup: CDR1 MGHRA, CDR2 YSYEKL. The CDR3 is 14 amino acids. Trimming shortened V by 0 bases and J by 4 bases, and 9 bases separated the two germline ends. CDR3 amino acids: CASSQDQGTYGYTF. In DNA, the CDR3 is TGCGCCAGCAGCCAAGATCAAGGGACCTATGGCTACACCTTC.

Concerning this clonotype itself: The junction shows a germline mismatch at one end, possibly a read error. The CDR3 sequence: CASSPTAGQTGADVLTF. CDR3 in DNA: TGTGCCAGCAGCCCGACTGCCGGCCAGACTGGGGCCGACGTCCTGACTTTC. This chain links TRBV4-2 with TRBJ2-6; TRBD1 is a possible D gene (5 bases). Germline assignment: CDR1 LGHNA and CDR2 YNFKEQ. The CDR3 is 17 amino acids.

The V call is TRBV10-3, the J call TRBJ1-1, with a possible D match to TRBD1 (5 bases). Per the germline V gene, CDR1 is ENHRY and CDR2 is SYGVKD. This CDR3 has 12 amino acids. V was cut by 10 bases and J by 0 bases, with 9 bases left in between. The CDR3 reads CASRELNTEAFF. Written as DNA, the CDR3 is TGTGCCAGCAGGGAATTGAACACTGAAGCTTTCTTT.

This chain joins TRBV9 and TRBJ2-3, with D uncertain. Germline CDR1 is SGDLS and CDR2 is YYNGEE. Trimming cost V 0 bases and J 3 bases, with 20 bases left between them. CDR3 length: 18 residues. CDR3 protein: CASSVATPTRTRTDTQYF. CDR3 nucleotides: TGTGCCAGCAGCGTAGCCACCCCAACGAGGACGCGAACAGATACGCAGTATTTT. Complete variable domain (other parts from reference TRBV9 and TRBJ2-3): DSGVTQTPKHLITATGQRVTLRCSPRSGDLSVYWYQQSLDQGLQFLIQYYNGEERAKGNILERFSAQQFPDLHSELNLSSLELGDSALYFCASSVATPTRTRTDTQYFGPGTRLTVL.

This chain connects TRBV25-1 to TRBJ2-3, with TRBD2 identical over 7 bases. V gave up 1 base and J gave up 0 bases; unmatched junction bases: 4. The germline V gene encodes CDR1 MGHDK and CDR2 SYGVNS. The CDR3 is 16 amino acids. CDR3 in amino acids: CASSEWGRGSTDTQYF. In DNA, the CDR3 is TGTGCCAGCAGTGAATGGGGGAGGGGTAGCACAGATACGCAGTATTTT.

This sequence joins TRBV6-5 and TRBJ2-3; weak D call: TRBD2 (5 bases). Trimming removed 0 bases at V and 2 bases at J, with 12 bases between. Per the germline V gene, CDR1 is MNHEY and CDR2 is SVGAGI. The CDR3 loop spans 16 amino acids. CDR3 nucleotides: TGTGCCAGCAGTTACTCGATTCAGCGGCCCACAGATACGCAGTATTTT. This translates into CASSYSIQRPTDTQYF.

The sample holds a few counts of this clonotype. The chain is built from TRBV6-5 and TRBJ2-3; D could derive from TRBD1 or TRBD2 (5 bases each). V was trimmed by 2 bases and J by 0 bases, leaving 12 bases between them. The CDR3 totals 16 residues. Germline V gene sequence: CDR1 MNHEY, CDR2 SVGAGI. CDR3 DNA sequence: TGTGCCAGCAGTTACGATGGGGGTGCTAGCACAGATACGCAGTATTTT. Protein product: CASSYDGGASTDTQYF.

This chain links TRBV20-1 with TRBJ2-1, with 9 bases aligning to TRBD2. Looked up from germline, CDR1 is DFQATT and CDR2 is SNEGSKA (reference sequence). The CDR3 sequence is 16 residues long. Unmatched junction bases numbered 11, after V lost 3 bases and J lost 5 bases. The CDR3 protein is CSARRAGGTGHNEQFF. CDR3 coding DNA: TGCAGTGCTAGGAGAGCGGGAGGCACCGGACACAATGAGCAGTTCTTC.

This clonotype has at least ten counts. The chain recombines TRBV20-1 with TRBJ2-1; D might be TRBD1 (7 bases). The CDR3 has 15 residues. CDR1 and CDR2 from the germline V gene are DFQATT and SNEGSKA (reference sequence). Trimming shortened V by 6 bases and J by 2 bases, and 17 bases separated the two germline ends. CDR3 DNA sequence: TGCAGTGCCCCAGGGGGGAGAACTCCCTACAATGAGCAGTTCTTC. It codes for CSAPGGRTPYNEQFF.

V gene TRBV29-1 combines with J gene TRBJ2-7; 10 nucleotides line up with TRBD1. The CDR3 covers 13 residues. V dropped 4 bases and J dropped 6; count of bases not matched to a gene: 6. Germline lookup yields CDR1 SQVTM and CDR2 ANQGSEA. The CDR3: CSVGGQGLSEQYF. The DNA of the CDR3 is TGCAGCGTTGGGGGACAGGGGTTGTCCGAGCAGTACTTC.

The sample holds many counts of this clonotype. Just one base apart from a much larger clone, this may be a read error. The chain uses TRBV5-1 and TRBJ2-1; D gene unclear. Trimming took off 4 bases at V and 8 bases at J, with 16 bases between the two ends. From germline, CDR1 is SGHRS and CDR2 YFSETQ. The CDR3 consists of 14 residues. The CDR3 nucleotides read TGCGCCAGCAGCGTGGACGTAAGTGGCGATGAGCAGTTCTTC. As protein: CASSVDVSGDEQFF. Combining the CDR3 with reference TRBV5-1 and TRBJ2-1 gives the whole variable domain KAGVTQTPRYLIKTRGQQVTLSCSPISGHRSVSWYQQTPGQGLQFLFEYFSETQRNKGNFPGRFSGRQFSNSRSEMNVSTLELGDSALYLCASSVDVSGDEQFFGPGTRLTVL.

The chain joins TRBV18 to TRBJ2-5; 9 bases agree with TRBD1. V trimming: 3 bases; J trimming: 4 bases; junction bases outside the gene matches: 3. Germline loops: CDR1 KGHSH, CDR2 LQKENI. This CDR3 comprises 14 residues. CDR3 bases: TGTGCCAGCTCACCGGTGACAGGGGGAGAGACCCAGTACTTC. Protein: CASSPVTGGETQYF.

This clonotype was seen only a few times. This chain joins TRBV6-2 or TRBV6-3 and TRBJ2-7; D is perhaps TRBD2 (6 bases). Trimming shortened V by 5 bases and J by 3 bases, and 11 bases separated the two germline ends. Germline lookup yields CDR1 MNHEY and CDR2 SVGEGT. The length of the CDR3 is 13 residues. Here the CDR3 reads CASSHWDFYEQYF. DNA for the CDR3: TGTGCCAGCAGTCACTGGGACTTCTACGAGCAGTACTTC.

The rearrangement uses TRBV6-5 and TRBJ2-1; the D gene is possibly TRBD1 (5 bases). This CDR3 contains 15 residues. Per germline, CDR1 MNHEY and CDR2 SVGAGI. Trimming pared 5 bases from V and 5 bases from J, leaving 16 bases between. CDR3 nucleotide sequence: TGTGCCAGCAGTAGGCAGGGAATTGTGGACAATGAGCAGTTCTTC. Translating it yields CASSRQGIVDNEQFF.

J is TRBJ2-1 and V is TRBV20-1; no definite D call. The J call may be mistaken, given a closer DNA end match to TRBJ2-7. Per germline, CDR1 DFQATT and CDR2 SNEGSKA (reference sequence). The length of the CDR3 is 14 residues. Here the CDR3 reads CSARDRNVYNEQYF. CDR3 nucleotide sequence: TGCAGTGCTAGAGATCGAAATGTGTACAATGAGCAGTACTTC.

This clonotype occurred once. The CDR3 nucleotides are TGTGCCAGCAGTTCGTCACCGGGACAAGGGGAGACCCAGTACTTC. This codes for CASSSSPGQGETQYF. The V and J genes are TRBV27 and TRBJ2-5, with D maybe TRBD1 (6 bases). V lost 4 bases, J lost 5 bases, and 17 bases lay in between. This CDR3 has 15 amino acids. Germline lookup yields CDR1 MNHEY and CDR2 SMNVEV (reference sequence).

This chain links TRBV14 with TRBJ1-1; no clear D. The V end was cut by 2 bases, the J end by 9 bases, with 10 bases between. The CDR3 runs to 12 residues. Germline CDR1 and CDR2: SGHDN and FVKESK. CDR3: CASSQLVGKAFF. The CDR3 DNA reads TGTGCCAGCAGCCAACTAGTGGGGAAAGCTTTCTTT.